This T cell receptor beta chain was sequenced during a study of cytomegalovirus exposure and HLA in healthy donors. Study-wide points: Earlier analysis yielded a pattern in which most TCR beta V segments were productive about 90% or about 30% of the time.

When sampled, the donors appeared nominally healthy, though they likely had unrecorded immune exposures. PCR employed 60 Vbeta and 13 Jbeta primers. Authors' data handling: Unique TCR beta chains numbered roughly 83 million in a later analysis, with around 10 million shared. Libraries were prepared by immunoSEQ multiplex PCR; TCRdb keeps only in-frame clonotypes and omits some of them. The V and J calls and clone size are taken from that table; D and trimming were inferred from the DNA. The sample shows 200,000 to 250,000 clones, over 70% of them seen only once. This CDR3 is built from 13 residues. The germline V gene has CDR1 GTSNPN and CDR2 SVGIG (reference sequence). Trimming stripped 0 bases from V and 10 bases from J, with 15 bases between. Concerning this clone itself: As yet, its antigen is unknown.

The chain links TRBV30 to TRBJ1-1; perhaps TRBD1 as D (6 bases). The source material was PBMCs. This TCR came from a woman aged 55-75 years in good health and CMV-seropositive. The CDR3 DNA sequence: TGTGCCTGGAGTGTAACAGGGCCCACGGTAGCTTTCTTT. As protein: CAWSVTGPTVAFF.